This T cell receptor beta chain was captured by sequencing in a study of blood T cell repertoires in COVID-19. Method: immunoSEQ multiplex PCR; TCRdb's copy keeps in-frame clones and lacks some. The sample includes hundreds of thousands of clones, roughly nine tenths of them seen just once. Germline V gives CDR1 LGHNA, CDR2 YNFKEQ. The CDR3 loop spans 13 amino acids. The junction had 3 bases not matched to a gene; V was cut back by 3 bases and J by 6 bases. The J gene is TRBJ1-1, the V gene TRBV4-2, with 8 bases aligning to TRBD1. The TCR originated in a woman aged 45 to 65 in a cohort exposed to, infected with or recovered from COVID-19 (not recorded which). Material: PBMCs or T cells enriched from blood (not recorded which). DNA for the CDR3: TGTGCCAGCAGCCAGAACAGGGGGGCTGAAGCTTTCTTT. It codes for CASSQNRGAEAFF.